Shown below are 24 T cell receptor beta chains from a single sample sequenced in a study of human versus mouse CDR3 diversity and MHC coevolution. The data were produced by immunoSEQ multiplex PCR, yet TCRdb's version contains in-frame clones alone and is incomplete. The profile covers roughly 80,000 clones, with roughly 90% appearing a single time and about 0.14% taken by the ten largest. Specimen: naive CD4+ T cells from blood. The subset is: CD45RO-negative CD62L-positive naive CD4 T cells. These receptors were collected from a person between 25 and 69 years old in good health.

This sequence joins TRBV11-2 and TRBJ2-7; TRBD1 aligns across 8 bases. The junction had 6 bases not matched to a gene; V was cut back by 1 base and J by 4 bases. CDR3 length: 15 amino acids. CDR1 and CDR2 from the germline V gene are SGHAT and FQNNGV. As DNA, the CDR3 is TGTGCCAGCAGCTTAGTTATGGGACAGGAATACGAGCAGTACTTC. This gives the protein CASSLVMGQEYEQYF.

This rearrangement joins TRBV6-5 to TRBJ2-7; possibly TRBD1 for D (6 bases). Looked up from germline, CDR1 is MNHEY and CDR2 is SVGAGI. CDR3 length: 14 amino acids. V shed 5 bases and J shed 2 bases, with 13 bases lying between them. The CDR3 DNA reads as TGTGCCAGCAGTGGCTTGGACAGTACCTACGAGCAGTACTTC. This translates into CASSGLDSTYEQYF.

The chain links TRBV9 to TRBJ2-3; 10 bases are a match to TRBD2. The germline V gene has CDR1 SGDLS and CDR2 YYNGEE. The CDR3 loop spans 18 amino acids. J gave up 0 bases and V 4 bases, and 11 bases lay outside the gene matches. In DNA, the CDR3 is TGTGCCAGCAGCACGCCGACTAGCGGGTTCACTAGCACAGATACGCAGTATTTT. The encoded protein is CASSTPTSGFTSTDTQYF.

This chain links TRBV7-6 with TRBJ2-5, with 8 bases lining up with TRBD2. J gave up 5 bases and V 3 bases, and 2 bases lay outside the gene matches. The germline gives CDR1 SGHVS, CDR2 FNYEAQ. This CDR3 contains 13 residues. CDR3 in amino acids: CASSLTSVETQYF. The DNA for the CDR3 is TGTGCCAGCAGCTTGACTAGCGTTGAGACCCAGTACTTC.

V and J are TRBV6-1 and TRBJ1-2; possible D gene TRBD1, 5 bases. Germline values: CDR1 MNHNS, CDR2 SASEGT. The CDR3 has 13 amino acids. The V gene lost 3 bases and the J gene lost 5 bases, with 10 bases spanning the gap. The CDR3 DNA reads TGTGCCAGCAGTGACAGGGCCGCATATGGCTACACCTTC. This translates into CASSDRAAYGYTF.

The V and J genes are TRBV7-2 and TRBJ1-2, with TRBD1 as a possible D gene (6 bases). This CDR3 is built from 13 residues. V gave up 3 bases and J gave up 7 bases, with 12 bases separating them. Germline CDR1 reads SGHTA; CDR2 reads FQGNSA. The CDR3 region has the DNA TGTGCCAGCAGCTTGACTCAGGGGTCTGGCTACACCTTC. As protein: CASSLTQGSGYTF.

The genes are TRBV10-3 and TRBJ2-7; possibly TRBD1 for D (5 bases). The CDR3 has 14 residues. The germline V gene has CDR1 ENHRY and CDR2 SYGVKD. V gave up 10 bases and J gave up 0 bases, with 16 bases separating them. The CDR3 coding sequence is TGTGCCACCAAAGACAGTCTCAGCTCCTACGAGCAGTACTTC. It encodes CATKDSLSSYEQYF.

This chain links TRBV11-2 with TRBJ2-2, with 8 bases identical to TRBD2. The V and J ends lost 7 bases and 0 bases, in that order; junction bases with no gene match: 7. Germline loops: CDR1 SGHAT, CDR2 FQNNGV. This CDR3 has 16 residues. In nucleotides, the CDR3 is TGTGCCAGCACCCAGTGGGGACTAGCGAACACCGGGGAGCTGTTTTTT. This codes for CASTQWGLANTGELFF.

For this clone: One junction end disagrees with the germline gene, perhaps due to a read error. The CDR3 sequence is CASSPPFFAGAPLF. The CDR3 DNA follows: TGTGCCAGCTCACCTCCATTTTTCGCGGGGGCCCCTCTCTTT. The V and J genes are TRBV18 and TRBJ1-1; D is possibly TRBD1 (6 bases). This CDR3 is 14 amino acids long. The germline V gene has CDR1 KGHSH and CDR2 LQKENI.

J is TRBJ1-6 and V is TRBV28, with a tentative D call TRBD1 (6 bases). V lost 3 bases, J lost 9 bases, and 18 bases lay in between. Germline assignment: CDR1 MDHEN and CDR2 SYDVKM. CDR3 length: 16 amino acids. The CDR3 DNA follows: TGTGCCAGCAGTTTTAGCGCGGGAGGCAGGGGTTCACCCCTCCACTTT. Protein sequence: CASSFSAGGRGSPLHF.

The V call is TRBV2, the J call TRBJ1-5; 10 bases agree with TRBD1. The CDR3 spans 14 residues. J gave up 4 bases and V 5 bases, and 2 bases lay outside the gene matches. Per the germline V gene, CDR1 is SNHLY and CDR2 is FYNNEI. The CDR3 coding sequence is TGTGCCAGCAGTCCGGACAGGGGGAATCAGCCCCAGCATTTT. It yields the protein CASSPDRGNQPQHF.

The chain employs TRBV10-3 and TRBJ2-1; maybe TRBD2 (5 bases). CDR3 length: 12 amino acids. Per germline, CDR1 ENHRY and CDR2 SYGVKD. Between the trimmed V and J ends, which lost 8 bases and 10 bases, there was a span of 15 bases. CDR3: CAIWSPGEEQFF. In nucleotides, the CDR3 is TGTGCCATCTGGTCTCCCGGGGAGGAGCAGTTCTTC.

The rearrangement links TRBV4-2 to TRBJ2-2, with D unresolved. The germline gives CDR1 LGHNA, CDR2 YNFKEQ. The CDR3 has 14 residues. V lost 4 bases and J 4 bases, leaving 10 bases between the germline ends. The CDR3 DNA is TGTGCCAGCAGCCCGTTCGGTGGCACCGGGGAGCTGTTTTTT. It translates to CASSPFGGTGELFF.

The chain uses TRBV30 and TRBJ1-5; D is perhaps TRBD1 (5 bases). The germline CDR1 and CDR2 sequences are GTSNPN and SVGIG (reference sequence). The CDR3 runs to 14 residues. V was trimmed by 1 base and J by 4 bases, leaving 11 bases between them. The CDR3 DNA sequence: TGTGCCTGGAGTGACGGGGGATTGAATCAGCCCCAGCATTTT. This translates into CAWSDGGLNQPQHF.

J is TRBJ2-3 and V is TRBV18, with D perhaps matching TRBD2 (5 bases). This CDR3 comprises 17 residues. Germline V gene data show CDR1 as KGHSH and CDR2 as LQKENI. The germline V and J ends were trimmed by 1 base and 2 bases, with 16 bases remaining between them. The DNA for the CDR3 is TGTGCCAGCTCACCACTAGCTTTCCAGGACTTCACAGATACGCAGTATTTT. Amino acid sequence: CASSPLAFQDFTDTQYF.

The rearrangement links TRBV9 to TRBJ1-1; D is uncertain. The CDR3 runs 13 residues. Trimming removed 1 base from V and 4 bases from J, with 8 bases in between. Germline loops: CDR1 SGDLS, CDR2 YYNGEE. The CDR3 loop is CASSVSSGTEAFF. The CDR3 region has the DNA TGTGCCAGCAGCGTAAGTAGTGGCACTGAAGCTTTCTTT.

The genes are TRBV6-5 and TRBJ2-7, with D perhaps matching TRBD2 (5 bases). CDR3 size: 13 residues. Germline loops: CDR1 MNHEY, CDR2 SVGAGI. Trimming cost V 7 bases and J 2 bases, with 12 bases left between them. Written as DNA, the CDR3 is TGTGCCAGCACCGATTCCGGGACCTACGAGCAGTACTTC. It is translated as CASTDSGTYEQYF.

CDR3 sequence: CASSGPLAGNTGELFF. The CDR3 DNA sequence: TGTGCCAGCAGTGGCCCCCTAGCGGGGAACACCGGGGAGCTGTTTTTT. The rearrangement links TRBV6-1 to TRBJ2-2; 8 nucleotides agree with TRBD2. Germline V gene lookup returns CDR1 MNHNS and CDR2 SASEGT. The CDR3 covers 16 residues. Unmatched junction bases numbered 5, after V lost 4 bases and J lost 1 base.

This chain uses TRBV5-1 with TRBJ2-3; D gene unclear. This CDR3 spans 13 amino acids. The V end was cut by 1 base, the J end by 1 base, with 4 bases between. Germline V gives CDR1 SGHRS, CDR2 YFSETQ. CDR3 DNA: TGCGCCAGCAGCTTGCCAGGCACAGATACGCAGTATTTT. Translated, it gives CASSLPGTDTQYF. The full variable domain, with the rest looked up from reference TRBV5-1 and TRBJ2-3, is KAGVTQTPRYLIKTRGQQVTLSCSPISGHRSVSWYQQTPGQGLQFLFEYFSETQRNKGNFPGRFSGRQFSNSRSEMNVSTLELGDSALYLCASSLPGTDTQYFGPGTRLTVL.

Comment on this clone: At one end the junction does not follow the germline gene, possibly because of a read error. This chain connects TRBV5-1 to TRBJ2-7; D might be TRBD1 (6 bases). CDR1 is SGHRS, CDR2 YFSETQ, per germline. This CDR3 has 11 residues. The CDR3 loop reads CASSLDLTDRF. In nucleotides, the CDR3 is TGCGCCAGCAGCTTGGATCTTACCGACAGGTTC.

The chain joins TRBV5-1 to TRBJ2-1; 7 nucleotides align to TRBD2. The germline gives CDR1 SGHRS, CDR2 YFSETQ. The CDR3 is made up of 15 amino acids. The J segment lost 6 bases and the V segment lost 4 bases, leaving 10 bases of the junction unmatched. The CDR3 nucleotides read TGCGCCAGCAGCGTGACTAGCACCACCGTCAATGAGCAGTTCTTC. Translated: CASSVTSTTVNEQFF.

The V and J genes are TRBV13 and TRBJ2-7, with 7 bases lining up with TRBD1. Germline values: CDR1 PRHDT, CDR2 FYEKMQ (reference sequence). The CDR3 runs 15 residues. After removal of 5 bases from V and 6 bases from J, the junction contained 13 bases not matched to a gene. In DNA form, the CDR3 reads TGTGCCAGCAGCCCCACCCCCGGGACAGCTAGCGAGCAGTACTTC. The encoded protein is CASSPTPGTASEQYF.

This chain connects TRBV5-1 to TRBJ2-3; D remains ambiguous. Germline lookup yields CDR1 SGHRS and CDR2 YFSETQ. The V gene lost 0 bases and the J gene lost 5 bases, with 10 bases spanning the gap. The CDR3 has 14 residues. CDR3: CASSLGRPEDTQYF. CDR3 coding DNA: TGCGCCAGCAGCTTGGGGCGGCCAGAAGATACGCAGTATTTT.

CDR3 loop: CASSKHPTTNSPLHF. The CDR3 bases are TGCGCCAGCAGCAAGCACCCGACAACCAATTCACCCCTCCACTTT. The chain joins TRBV5-1 to TRBJ1-6; D ambiguous. V dropped 4 bases and J dropped 7 bases, with 15 bases sitting between them. Germline V gene lookup returns CDR1 SGHRS and CDR2 YFSETQ. This CDR3 region has 15 residues.